This T cell receptor beta chain was identified during a study of circulating and synovial CD4+ cells in juvenile arthritis. General observations from the study: Bulk blood CD4 samples held at least an order of magnitude more or fewer genomes than CPL. Shared-clonotype fractions with synovium likely underestimate full repertoire overlap. Bulk blood CD4 repertoires were more diverse than these.

As for this clone: The target antigen is unknown.

Germline assignment: CDR1 SGDLS and CDR2 YYNGEE. The germline V and J ends were trimmed by 0 bases and 6 bases, with 13 bases remaining between them. The CDR3 length is 15 residues. Clones were sequenced by immunoSEQ multiplex PCR, and TCRdb holds only the in-frame ones, with some missing. The table has about 39,000 clones, approximately 94% seen once. The specimen was CD4+ T cells from blood. The clonotype comes from a human donor with juvenile idiopathic arthritis. The V gene is TRBV9, the J gene TRBJ1-5; no reliable D call. CDR3 in DNA: TGTGCCAGCAGCGTAGGATCCGGGGTTGGTCAGCCCCAGCATTTT. It encodes CASSVGSGVGQPQHF.